These 22 T cell receptor beta chains were sequenced from one sample in a study of T-cell memory formation after mild COVID-19. TCRdb itself ran the 5' RACE reads through MiXCR, one entry per CDR3 protein. The sample shows more than 400,000 distinct CDR3 sequences, 15% to 20% of them seen only once. Sequencing was carried out using PBMCs or a T cell subset sorted from them (not recorded which). These receptor sequences come from an adult woman who had mild COVID-19 (a few samples of this study predate the infection). Cell type and time point are not known.

This clonotype was detected ten times or more. The chain recombines TRBV11-3 with TRBJ2-7; D could derive from TRBD1 or TRBD2 (5 bases each). Between the trimmed V and J ends, which lost 4 bases and 2 bases, there was a span of 12 bases. Per germline, CDR1 SGHNT and CDR2 YENEEA. The CDR3 consists of 14 residues. CDR3 DNA: TGTGCCAGCAGCTGGGACCCCAGCGCCTACGAGCAGTACTTC. Residues: CASSWDPSAYEQYF. Together with reference TRBV11-3 and TRBJ2-7, the CDR3 gives the full variable domain: EAGVVQSPRYKIIEKKQPVAFWCNPISGHNTLYWYLQNLGQGPELLIRYENEEAVDDSQLPKDRFSAERLKGVDSTLKIQPAELGDSAVYLCASSWDPSAYEQYFGPGTRLTVT.

This clonotype appeared a few times. V gene TRBV7-9 combines with J gene TRBJ2-5; the match to TRBD1 covers 9 bases. Germline V gene data show CDR1 as SEHNR and CDR2 as FQNEAQ (reference sequence). The CDR3 runs 15 residues. The V gene end was trimmed by 7 bases and the J gene end by 4 bases; junction bases not matched to a gene: 10. The DNA of the CDR3 is TGTGCCAGCACCTCTGACCCGACAGGGGGAGAGACCCAGTACTTC. Protein: CASTSDPTGGETQYF. The variable domain in full, completed from reference TRBV7-9 and TRBJ2-5, reads DTGVSQNPRHKITKRGQNVTFRCDPISEHNRLYWYRQTLGQGPEFLTYFQNEAQLEKSRLLSDRFSAERPKGSFSTLEIQRTEQGDSAMYLCASTSDPTGGETQYFGPGTRLLVL.

The table lists this clonotype with a few counts. CDR3 sequence reads: CASSYAGAYGTEAFF. In nucleotides, the CDR3 is TGTGCCAGCAGCTATGCGGGGGCATATGGGACTGAAGCTTTCTTT. The gene calls are TRBV11-3 and TRBJ1-1, with D maybe TRBD1 (6 bases). Trimming left V 4 bases short and J 5 bases short, with 17 bases between. Per germline, CDR1 SGHNT and CDR2 YENEEA. The CDR3 is 15 residues long. Full variable domain (remainder filled in from reference TRBV11-3 and TRBJ1-1): EAGVVQSPRYKIIEKKQPVAFWCNPISGHNTLYWYLQNLGQGPELLIRYENEEAVDDSQLPKDRFSAERLKGVDSTLKIQPAELGDSAVYLCASSYAGAYGTEAFFGQGTRLTVV.

This clonotype was counted a few times. The V gene is TRBV5-1, the J gene TRBJ2-1; TRBD2 is a possible D gene (6 bases). Trimming shortened V by 4 bases and J by 5 bases, and 16 bases separated the two germline ends. Germline CDR1 is SGHRS and CDR2 is YFSETQ. The CDR3 runs to 15 residues. The CDR3 bases are TGCGCCAGCAGCCCCGGCAGGGAGGTAAACAATGAGCAGTTCTTC. It specifies CASSPGREVNNEQFF. Using reference TRBV5-1 and TRBJ2-1 for the parts outside the CDR3, the full variable domain is KAGVTQTPRYLIKTRGQQVTLSCSPISGHRSVSWYQQTPGQGLQFLFEYFSETQRNKGNFPGRFSGRQFSNSRSEMNVSTLELGDSALYLCASSPGREVNNEQFFGPGTRLTVL.

The chain employs TRBV11-3 and TRBJ2-5, with 14 bases that match TRBD2. V was pared by 0 bases and J by 3 bases, with 9 bases of the junction left unmatched. This CDR3 is built from 19 residues. The germline V gene encodes CDR1 SGHNT and CDR2 YENEEA. CDR3 sequence: CASSLEGLAGGPLKETQYF. The CDR3 DNA reads TGTGCCAGCAGCTTAGAAGGACTAGCGGGAGGTCCACTTAAAGAGACCCAGTACTTC.

J is TRBJ2-7 and V is TRBV10-3; D call uncertain. V dropped 4 bases and J dropped 9 bases, with 10 bases sitting between them. CDR1 ENHRY and CDR2 SYGVKD come from the germline V gene. The CDR3 covers 11 residues. The CDR3 coding sequence is TGTGCCATCAGTGGGGGTTTGGGGCAGTACTTC. This gives the protein CAISGGLGQYF.

This clonotype was picked up many times. The genes are TRBV5-1 and TRBJ2-3; 10 bases agree with TRBD2. The CDR3 covers 15 residues. Germline V gene sequence: CDR1 SGHRS, CDR2 YFSETQ. Trimming took 3 bases from V and 3 from J; bases not matched to a gene: 4. The CDR3 sequence: CASSYSGRTTDTQYF. CDR3 nucleotides: TGCGCCAGCAGCTATAGCGGGAGGACAACAGATACGCAGTATTTT. The full variable domain, with the rest looked up from reference TRBV5-1 and TRBJ2-3, is KAGVTQTPRYLIKTRGQQVTLSCSPISGHRSVSWYQQTPGQGLQFLFEYFSETQRNKGNFPGRFSGRQFSNSRSEMNVSTLELGDSALYLCASSYSGRTTDTQYFGPGTRLTVL.

This clonotype was counted only a few times. V is TRBV15 and J is TRBJ2-7; D not certain. This CDR3 is 15 amino acids long. Germline CDR1 and CDR2: LNHNV and YYDKDF (reference sequence). V was shortened by 0 bases and J by 3 bases, with 12 bases between the two germline ends. CDR3 bases: TGTGCCACCAGCAGAGATTGGAGTACCCTCTACGAGCAGTACTTC. It codes for CATSRDWSTLYEQYF.

This clonotype was observed a few times. The gene calls are TRBV6-5 and TRBJ1-4, with unresolved D. The germline V gene encodes CDR1 MNHEY and CDR2 SVGAGI. This CDR3 is built from 16 residues. V lost 0 bases and J lost 0, with 8 bases in between. CDR3 in DNA: TGTGCCAGCAGTTACTCTCTGGGAACAACTAATGAAAAACTGTTTTTT. Protein: CASSYSLGTTNEKLFF.

This clonotype has a handful of counts. The chain joins TRBV20-1 to TRBJ2-1, with 11 bases that match TRBD2. From germline, CDR1 is DFQATT and CDR2 SNEGSKA (reference sequence). The CDR3 has 12 residues. V lost 1 base to trimming and J lost 10 bases; unmatched junction nucleotides: 0. The CDR3 spells CSARVAGGEQFF. CDR3 nucleotide sequence: TGCAGTGCTAGAGTAGCGGGAGGGGAGCAGTTCTTC.

The chain carries TRBV7-2 and TRBJ2-7; TRBD2 aligns across 9 bases. Germline loops: CDR1 SGHTA, CDR2 FQGNSA. The CDR3 has 15 residues. With V trimmed by 5 bases and J by 0 bases, 5 bases remained unmatched. The CDR3 protein is CASSVSGGTSYEQYF. CDR3 bases: TGTGCCAGCAGCGTCAGCGGGGGGACCTCCTACGAGCAGTACTTC.

The chain recombines TRBV5-6 with TRBJ2-7, with 10 bases fitting TRBD1. The CDR3 spans 16 residues. V shed 2 bases, J shed 0 bases, and the junction held 5 bases outside the gene matches. The germline V gene encodes CDR1 SGHDT and CDR2 YYEEEE. The CDR3 region is CASSFSRTGGSYEQYF. In DNA, the CDR3 is TGTGCCAGCAGCTTTTCCAGGACAGGGGGCTCCTACGAGCAGTACTTC.

This clonotype appeared many times. This rearrangement joins TRBV7-2 to TRBJ1-1, with D maybe TRBD1 (5 bases). Germline CDR1 is SGHTA and CDR2 is FQGNSA. The CDR3 is 19 amino acids. Trimming cost V 2 bases and J 1 base, with 23 bases left between them. The CDR3 DNA reads TGTGCCAGCAGCTTATCGGGGGTAGCCAGAGGCGGTTGGAACACTGAAGCTTTCTTT. Translation gives CASSLSGVARGGWNTEAFF.

Concerning this clonotype itself: The junction differs from germline at one of its ends, possibly a read error. The chain carries TRBV6-5 and TRBJ1-1, with 8 nucleotides matching TRBD1. The CDR3 length is 10 residues. The germline gives CDR1 MNHEY, CDR2 SVGAGI. The CDR3 DNA follows: TGTGCCAGCGGACCCGGGACAGGTGTCTTT. Translation: CASGPGTGVF.

This clonotype was seen a few times. This chain joins TRBV2 and TRBJ2-1; maybe TRBD2 (5 bases). Germline loops: CDR1 SNHLY, CDR2 FYNNEI. The CDR3 runs to 12 residues. The V gene lost 6 bases and the J gene lost 7 bases, with 10 bases spanning the gap. The CDR3 region has the DNA TGTGCCAGCAGGCCTACTAGAAATGAGCAGTTCTTC. Protein: CASRPTRNEQFF.

The V and J genes are TRBV3-1 and TRBJ1-1, with no clear D. The CDR3 loop spans 14 amino acids. V gave up 1 base and J gave up 1 base, with 7 bases separating them. CDR1 and CDR2 from the germline V gene are LGHDT and YNNKEL (reference sequence). The CDR3 protein is CASSQGVSNTEAFF. DNA for the CDR3: TGTGCCAGCAGCCAAGGGGTGTCGAACACTGAAGCTTTCTTT.

The rearrangement links TRBV29-1 to TRBJ2-3, with 8 bases matching TRBD2. J gave up 9 bases and V 6 bases, and 11 bases lay outside the gene matches. CDR1 and CDR2 (germline): SQVTM, ANQGSEA. The CDR3 is 13 amino acids. CDR3 sequence reads: CSVPGLGVLTQYF. The DNA of the CDR3 is TGCAGCGTCCCGGGACTAGGTGTTCTAACGCAGTATTTT.

This clonotype was counted between two and nine times. This chain uses TRBV18 with TRBJ1-1; 8 nucleotides line up with TRBD1. Per germline, CDR1 KGHSH and CDR2 LQKENI. This CDR3 has 15 amino acids. V gave up 3 bases and J gave up 5 bases; unmatched junction bases: 8. CDR3 amino acids: CASSPYGQGGTEAFF. The CDR3 DNA reads as TGTGCCAGCTCACCCTACGGACAGGGCGGAACTGAAGCTTTCTTT.

This clonotype showed up just a few times. The chain links TRBV5-1 to TRBJ2-7; the D is unclear. Trimming took off 7 bases at V and 3 bases at J, with 17 bases between the two ends. The CDR3 covers 14 residues. CDR1 SGHRS and CDR2 YFSETQ come from the germline V gene. The CDR3 DNA reads as TGCGCCAGCGGAGCCAGAGACGGCCTCTACGAGCAGTACTTC. This translates into CASGARDGLYEQYF.

This clonotype has a count of ten or more. The chain recombines TRBV4-2 with TRBJ2-5; 10 bases map to TRBD2. Looked up from germline, CDR1 is LGHNA and CDR2 is YNFKEQ. V lost 1 base, J lost 5 bases, and 10 bases stayed unmatched. This CDR3 spans 17 amino acids. In nucleotides, the CDR3 is TGTGCCAGCAGCCAAGGCGATATAGCGGGGGGAGGGGAGACCCAGTACTTC. Translating it yields CASSQGDIAGGGETQYF.

This clonotype was seen a handful of times. The chain links TRBV3-1 to TRBJ2-7; the D is unclear. There are 12 residues in the CDR3. Trimming removed 5 bases from V and 2 bases from J, with 7 bases in between. The germline gives CDR1 LGHDT, CDR2 YNNKEL (reference sequence). CDR3 coding DNA: TGTGCCAGCAGCTTTGCGACCTACGAGCAGTACTTC. Its protein product is CASSFATYEQYF.

This clonotype was detected only a few times. The rearrangement links TRBV12-3 or TRBV12-4 to TRBJ2-5, with 11 nucleotides matching TRBD2. Unmatched junction bases numbered 10, after V lost 6 bases and J lost 7 bases. The CDR3 length is 15 residues. CDR3 DNA: TGTGCCAGCAGCCCCGGGACTAGCGGCTTGTCGACCCAGTACTTC. This gives the protein CASSPGTSGLSTQYF.